This T cell receptor (beta chain) was retrieved from a study of vaccination and CD4 T cells after COVID-19. This CDR3 spans 16 amino acids. For this clonotype: Its antigen is unidentified.

Cultured CD4+ T cell DNA underwent sequencing with the Oncomine TCR Beta short-read assay. TCRdb used MiXCR to reprocess the PCR reads, holding one entry per CDR3 protein. The sample consists of over 9,000 distinct CDR3 sequences, around 20% of them appearing once. Indicated treatment: approximately 9-day PBMC culture with coronavirus spike peptide pools or control peptides (ViraFEST assay). The ViraFEST method relied on peptide pools to expand antigen-specific T cells, followed by TCR sequencing. Sequencing used CD4+ T cells from blood, cultured in vitro, obtained after SARS-CoV-2 vaccination. This chain joins TRBV21-1 and TRBJ1-4; whether TRBD1, the table's D call, matches the DNA was not checked. TRBV21-1 is labeled a pseudogene. The clonotype comes from a human donor who had recovered from COVID-19. The CDR3 reads CASSKVGVGGRQKLFF. The CDR3 DNA reads as TGTGCCAGCAGCAAAGTAGGGGTAGGGGGCCGACAAAAACTGTTTTTT.